The sequence of this T cell receptor beta chain was determined in a study of CD8 T cells in ankylosing spondylitis. As for this clonotype: Its antigen is still unknown.

TCRdb redid the calling of the 5' RACE reads with MiXCR, one entry per CDR3 protein. This sample has approximately 140,000 distinct CDR3 sequences, with under 45% found just once. Overall study findings and caveats: Reactive arthritis synovial fluid and blood were previously reported to contain some motif variants.

The CDR3 has 13 amino acids. The V end lost 3 bases, the J end lost 5 bases, and 10 bases lay between the germline ends. The gene calls are TRBV12-3 or TRBV12-4 and TRBJ2-5; no clear D. The sequencing input was synovial fluid, either unsorted or a sorted T cell fraction (not recorded which). The sequence was obtained from a male donor with ankylosing spondylitis. The CDR3 spells CASSFWSWETQYF. The DNA for the CDR3 is TGTGCCAGCAGTTTCTGGTCTTGGGAGACCCAGTACTTC.